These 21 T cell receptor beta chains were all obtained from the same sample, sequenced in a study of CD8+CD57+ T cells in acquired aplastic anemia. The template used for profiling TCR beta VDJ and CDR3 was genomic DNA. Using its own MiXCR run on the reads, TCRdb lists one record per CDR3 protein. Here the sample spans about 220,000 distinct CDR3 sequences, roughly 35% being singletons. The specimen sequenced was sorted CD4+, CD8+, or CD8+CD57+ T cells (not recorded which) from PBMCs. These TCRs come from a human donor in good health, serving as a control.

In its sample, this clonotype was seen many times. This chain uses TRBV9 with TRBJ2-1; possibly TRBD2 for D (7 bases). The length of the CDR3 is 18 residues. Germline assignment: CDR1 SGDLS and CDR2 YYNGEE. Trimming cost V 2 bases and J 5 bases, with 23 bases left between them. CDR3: CASSVRSGGGSLDNEQFF. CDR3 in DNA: TGTGCCAGCAGCGTCCGCTCGGGGGGCGGGAGTCTGGACAATGAGCAGTTCTTC.

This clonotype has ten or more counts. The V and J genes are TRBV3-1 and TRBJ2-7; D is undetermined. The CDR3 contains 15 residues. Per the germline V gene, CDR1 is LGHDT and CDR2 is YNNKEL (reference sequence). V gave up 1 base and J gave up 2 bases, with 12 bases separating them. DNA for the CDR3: TGTGCCAGCAGCCAAGGCGGCAGGTCAGCCTACGAGCAGTACTTC. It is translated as CASSQGGRSAYEQYF.

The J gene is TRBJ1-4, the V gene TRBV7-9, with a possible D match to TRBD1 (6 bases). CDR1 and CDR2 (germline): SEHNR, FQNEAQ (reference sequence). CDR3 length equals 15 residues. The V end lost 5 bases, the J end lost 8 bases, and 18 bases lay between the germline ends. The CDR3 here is CASSHGQRVGEKLFF. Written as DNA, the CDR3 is TGTGCCAGCAGCCACGGACAGCGAGTTGGGGAAAAACTGTTTTTT.

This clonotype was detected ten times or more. The CDR3 DNA sequence: TGTGCCAGTAGTATGGATTTCAGGGCTAACTATGGCTACACCTTC. This codes for CASSMDFRANYGYTF. The chain links TRBV19 to TRBJ1-2; TRBD1 might be the D (5 bases). The length of the CDR3 is 15 residues. CDR1 is LNHDA and CDR2 is SQIVND in the germline V gene (reference sequence). V dropped 3 bases and J dropped 0 bases, with 11 bases sitting between them.

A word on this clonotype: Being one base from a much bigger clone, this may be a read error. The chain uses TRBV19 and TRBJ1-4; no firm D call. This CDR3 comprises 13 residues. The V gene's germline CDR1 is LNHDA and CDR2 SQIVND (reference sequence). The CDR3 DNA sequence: TGTGCCAGTAGTCAAGCAACTAATGAAAGACTGTTTTTT. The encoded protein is CASSQATNERLFF.

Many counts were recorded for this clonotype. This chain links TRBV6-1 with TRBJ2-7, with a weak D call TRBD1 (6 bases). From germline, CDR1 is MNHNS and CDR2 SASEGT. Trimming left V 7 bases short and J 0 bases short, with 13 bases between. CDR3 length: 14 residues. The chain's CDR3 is CASNGQSSSYEQYF. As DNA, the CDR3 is TGTGCCAGCAACGGACAGTCGAGCTCCTACGAGCAGTACTTC.

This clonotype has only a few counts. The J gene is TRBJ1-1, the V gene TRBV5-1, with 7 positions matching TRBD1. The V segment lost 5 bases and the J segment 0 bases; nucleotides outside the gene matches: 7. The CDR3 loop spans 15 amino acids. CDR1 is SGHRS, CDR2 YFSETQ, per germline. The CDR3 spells CASSRTGVLNTEAFF. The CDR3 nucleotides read TGCGCCAGCAGTCGGACAGGCGTTTTGAACACTGAAGCTTTCTTT.

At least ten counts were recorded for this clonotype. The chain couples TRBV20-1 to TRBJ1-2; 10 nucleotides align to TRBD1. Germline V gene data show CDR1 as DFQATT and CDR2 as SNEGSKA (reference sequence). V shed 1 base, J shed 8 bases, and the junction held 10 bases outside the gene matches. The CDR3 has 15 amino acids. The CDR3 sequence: CSARASGQGTWGYTF. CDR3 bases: TGCAGTGCTAGAGCTTCGGGACAGGGGACGTGGGGCTACACCTTC.

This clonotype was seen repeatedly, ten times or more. CDR3 sequence: CASSRDSNYEQYF. The CDR3 nucleotides read TGCGCCAGCAGCCGGGACAGCAACTACGAGCAGTACTTC. This chain uses TRBV5-1 with TRBJ2-7, with 7 bases fitting TRBD1. Germline-derived CDR1 and CDR2 are SGHRS and YFSETQ. V was pared by 4 bases and J by 3 bases, with 4 bases of the junction left unmatched. CDR3 size: 13 residues. The complete variable domain, with remaining parts taken from reference TRBV5-1 and TRBJ2-7, reads KAGVTQTPRYLIKTRGQQVTLSCSPISGHRSVSWYQQTPGQGLQFLFEYFSETQRNKGNFPGRFSGRQFSNSRSEMNVSTLELGDSALYLCASSRDSNYEQYFGPGTRLTVT.

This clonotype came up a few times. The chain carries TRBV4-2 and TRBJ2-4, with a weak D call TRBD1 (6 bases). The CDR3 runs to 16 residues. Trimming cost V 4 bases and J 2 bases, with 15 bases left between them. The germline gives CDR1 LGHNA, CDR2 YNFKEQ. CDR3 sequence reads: CASSLTDSRTKNIQYF. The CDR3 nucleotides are TGTGCCAGCAGCCTCACGGACAGCCGGACCAAAAACATTCAGTACTTC.

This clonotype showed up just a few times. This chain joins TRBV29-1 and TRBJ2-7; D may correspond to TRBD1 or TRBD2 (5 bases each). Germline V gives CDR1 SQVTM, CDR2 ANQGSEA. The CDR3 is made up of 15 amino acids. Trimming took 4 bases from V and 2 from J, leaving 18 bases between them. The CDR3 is CSVVGTAYTPYEQYF. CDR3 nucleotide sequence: TGCAGCGTTGTGGGGACGGCGTATACACCCTACGAGCAGTACTTC.

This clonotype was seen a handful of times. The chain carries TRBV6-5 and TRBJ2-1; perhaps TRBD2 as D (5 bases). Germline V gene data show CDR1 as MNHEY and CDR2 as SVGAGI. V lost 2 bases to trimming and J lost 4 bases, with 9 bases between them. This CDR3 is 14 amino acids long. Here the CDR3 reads CASSYLARYNEQFF. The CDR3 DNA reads TGTGCCAGCAGTTACCTAGCACGTTACAATGAGCAGTTCTTC.

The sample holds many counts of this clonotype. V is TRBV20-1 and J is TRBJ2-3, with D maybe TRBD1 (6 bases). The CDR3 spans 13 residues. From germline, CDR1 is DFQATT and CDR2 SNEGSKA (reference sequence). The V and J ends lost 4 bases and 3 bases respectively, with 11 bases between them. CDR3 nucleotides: TGCAGTGCTAACAGGGAAACTACAGATACGCAGTATTTT. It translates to CSANRETTDTQYF.

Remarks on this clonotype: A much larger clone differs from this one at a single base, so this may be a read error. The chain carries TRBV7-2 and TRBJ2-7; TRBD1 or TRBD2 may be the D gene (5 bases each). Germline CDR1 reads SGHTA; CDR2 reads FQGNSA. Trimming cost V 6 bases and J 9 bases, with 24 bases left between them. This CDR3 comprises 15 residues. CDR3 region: CASRPIRDGETGQYF. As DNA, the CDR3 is TGTGCCAGCAGACCAATCCGGGACGGGGAAACAGGGCAGTACTTC.

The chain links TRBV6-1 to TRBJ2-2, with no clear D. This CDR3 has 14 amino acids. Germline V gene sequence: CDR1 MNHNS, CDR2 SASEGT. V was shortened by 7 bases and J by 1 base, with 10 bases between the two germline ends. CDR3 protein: CASIGQRNTGELFF. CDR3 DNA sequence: TGTGCCAGCATAGGGCAGAGGAACACCGGGGAGCTGTTTTTT.

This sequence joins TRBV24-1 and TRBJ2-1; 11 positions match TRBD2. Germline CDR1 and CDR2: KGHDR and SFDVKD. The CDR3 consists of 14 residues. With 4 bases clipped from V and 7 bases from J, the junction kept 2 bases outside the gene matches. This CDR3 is CATSDTSGSNEQFF. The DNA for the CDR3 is TGTGCCACCAGTGACACTAGCGGGAGTAATGAGCAGTTCTTC.

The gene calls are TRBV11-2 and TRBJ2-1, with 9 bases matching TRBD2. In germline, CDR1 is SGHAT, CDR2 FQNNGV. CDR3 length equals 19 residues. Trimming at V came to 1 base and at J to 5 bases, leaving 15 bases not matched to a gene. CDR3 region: CASSLVLLAGGQSNNEQFF. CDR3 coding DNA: TGTGCCAGCAGCTTAGTTCTTCTGGCGGGGGGGCAGTCTAACAATGAGCAGTTCTTC.

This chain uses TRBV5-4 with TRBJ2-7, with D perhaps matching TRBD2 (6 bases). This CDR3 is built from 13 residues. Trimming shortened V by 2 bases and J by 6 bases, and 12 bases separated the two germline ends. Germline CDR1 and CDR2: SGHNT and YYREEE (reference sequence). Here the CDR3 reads CASSFGGAFEQYF. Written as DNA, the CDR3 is TGTGCCAGCAGCTTTGGAGGGGCCTTCGAGCAGTACTTC.

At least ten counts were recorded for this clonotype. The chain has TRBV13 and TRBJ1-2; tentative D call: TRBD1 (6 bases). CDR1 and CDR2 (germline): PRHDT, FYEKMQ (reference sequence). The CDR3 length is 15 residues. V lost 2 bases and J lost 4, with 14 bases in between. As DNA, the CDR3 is TGTGCCAGCAGCTTACAGCCGACGGACAGCTATGGCTACACCTTC. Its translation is CASSLQPTDSYGYTF.

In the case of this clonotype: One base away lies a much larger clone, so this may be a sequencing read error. The CDR3 loop reads CSASGTGDCEQYF. CDR3 in DNA: TGCAGTGCCTCCGGGACAGGGGACTGCGAGCAGTACTTC. This chain joins TRBV20-1 and TRBJ2-7, with 10 bases that match TRBD1. CDR1 is DFQATT and CDR2 is SNEGSKA in the germline V gene (reference sequence). The CDR3 length is 13 residues. V shed 6 bases, J shed 6 bases, and the junction held 8 bases outside the gene matches.

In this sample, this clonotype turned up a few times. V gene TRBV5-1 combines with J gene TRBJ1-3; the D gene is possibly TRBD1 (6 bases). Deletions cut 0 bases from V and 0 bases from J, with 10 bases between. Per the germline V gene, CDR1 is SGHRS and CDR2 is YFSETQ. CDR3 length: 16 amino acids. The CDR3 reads CASSLAGESSGNTIYF. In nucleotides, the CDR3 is TGCGCCAGCAGCTTGGCAGGGGAGAGCTCTGGAAACACCATATATTTT.